This section outlines one T cell receptor (beta chain) sequence together with its context. The data were taken from a study of CD8 T cells in Susac syndrome. Study overall: There were about six sequenced Susac syndrome patients with active disease and 8 or 9 in remission.

This CDR3 region has 16 residues. Germline V gene lookup returns CDR1 LNHNV and CDR2 YYDKDF (reference sequence). J was trimmed by 2 bases and V by 0 bases; bases with no gene match: 4. An input of about 0.45 to 1 ug of RNA was subjected to reverse transcription using random hexamers. Via MiXCR, TCRdb re-called the immunoSEQ multiplex PCR reads, giving one row per CDR3 protein. The sample has some 100,000 distinct CDR3 sequences; 95% are singletons. Sequenced input: CD8+ T cells from PBMCs. This clonotype was sampled from a human donor with Susac syndrome. The chain couples TRBV15 to TRBJ2-3; TRBD2 matches at 8 bases. The CDR3 region has the DNA TGTGCCACCAGCAGAGACCGCGGGAGGCTCACAGATACGCAGTATTTT. It translates to CATSRDRGRLTDTQYF. The full variable domain, its missing parts supplied by reference TRBV15 and TRBJ2-3, is DAMVIQNPRYQVTQFGKPVTLSCSQTLNHNVMYWYQQKSSQAPKLLFHYYDKDFNNEADTPDNFQSRRPNTSFCFLDIRSPGLGDTAMYLCATSRDRGRLTDTQYFGPGTRLTVL.